Listed here are 6 T cell receptor beta chains from one sample, sequenced in a study of blood T cell repertoires in COVID-19. Generated by immunoSEQ multiplex PCR, the TCRdb table keeps only in-frame clones and is missing some. Here the sample spans around 50,000 clones, roughly 84% being singletons. Sequenced material: peripheral blood. The receptor set was obtained from a man in his forties with active COVID-19.

The chain couples TRBV4-1 to TRBJ1-2, with 7 bases lining up with TRBD1. Germline V gene data show CDR1 as MGHRA and CDR2 as YSYEKL. V was clipped by 2 bases and J by 7 bases; unmatched bases: 10. CDR3 size: 15 residues. The chain's CDR3 is CASSQTTGRERGYTF. Written as DNA, the CDR3 is TGCGCCAGCAGCCAAACGACAGGGAGAGAGCGTGGCTACACCTTC.

The genes are TRBV5-5 and TRBJ2-1, with 8 bases lining up with TRBD2. The CDR3 spans 17 residues. CDR1 is SGHKS, CDR2 YYEKEE, per germline (reference sequence). V shed 2 bases and J 2 bases; nucleotides not matched to a gene: 9. CDR3 amino acids: CASSFSGGSGTYNEQFF. CDR3 coding DNA: TGTGCCAGCAGCTTTTCCGGGGGTAGCGGGACCTACAATGAGCAGTTCTTC.

The DNA for the CDR3 is TGTGCCAGCAGTCCCCCGGGGGCCAACGTCCTGACTTTC. It is translated as CASSPPGANVLTF. The V call is TRBV27, the J call TRBJ2-6, with D hard to call. Trimming removed 5 bases at V and 4 bases at J, with 6 bases between. Looked up from germline, CDR1 is MNHEY and CDR2 is SMNVEV (reference sequence). The CDR3 runs to 13 residues.

V usage is TRBV7-9 and J usage is TRBJ2-7; possible D gene TRBD1, 7 bases. The CDR3 sequence is 15 residues long. Trimming stripped 3 bases from V and 2 bases from J, with 14 bases between. Germline lookup yields CDR1 SEHNR and CDR2 FQNEAQ (reference sequence). As DNA, the CDR3 is TGTGCCAGCAGCTTGGGGGGACAGCCCCCCTACGAGCAGTACTTC. Translation gives CASSLGGQPPYEQYF.

The chain uses TRBV3-1 (or the pseudogene TRBV3-2) and TRBJ2-7; TRBD2 matches 7 bases. The CDR3 spans 13 residues. V shed 2 bases, J shed 7 bases, and the junction held 5 bases outside the gene matches. CDR1 is LGHDT, CDR2 YNNKEL, per germline (reference sequence). The CDR3 DNA is TGTGCCAGCAGCCAACAATCCGGGAGGGAGCAGTACTTC. Protein product: CASSQQSGREQYF.

The chain joins TRBV7-3 to TRBJ2-1; perhaps TRBD1 as D (5 bases). Germline V gives CDR1 SGHTA, CDR2 FQGTGA. The CDR3 runs 13 residues. V shed 5 bases and J shed 4 bases, with 9 bases lying between them. In nucleotides, the CDR3 is TGTGCCAGCAGCGCCGACAGTTACAATGAGCAGTTCTTC. Its translation is CASSADSYNEQFF.